These 3 T cell receptor beta chains came from one sample sequenced in a study of post-analysis software for immune sequencing data. Overall study findings and caveats: Five or six TRBV segments, TRBV5-6, TRBV5-1 and TRBV20-1 among them, were found more frequent in patients than controls.

Tagging with unique molecular identifiers was a feature of the TCR beta cDNA libraries. A single record per CDR3 protein comes from TCRdb applying MiXCR to the PCR reads. The sample yields fewer than 900,000 distinct CDR3 sequences, around 45% seen once. Antigens for these TCRs are unknown. The specimen was blood. Every receptor here comes from a girl aged 5-17 years with multiple sclerosis.

This clonotype was observed many times. The chain couples TRBV20-1 to TRBJ2-7; 9 nucleotides align to TRBD2. Germline V gene data show CDR1 as DFQATT and CDR2 as SNEGSKA (reference sequence). With V trimmed by 5 bases and J by 4 bases, 9 bases remained unmatched. CDR3 size: 14 residues. The CDR3 sequence is CSAEGGLAAYEQYF. Written as DNA, the CDR3 is TGCAGTGCTGAGGGGGGACTAGCAGCTTACGAGCAGTACTTC.

This chain uses TRBV11-2 with TRBJ2-1; D may be TRBD1 (6 bases). The CDR3 sequence is 16 residues long. Trimming shortened V by 0 bases and J by 4 bases, and 13 bases separated the two germline ends. CDR1 is SGHAT and CDR2 is FQNNGV in the germline V gene. Here the CDR3 DNA reads TGTGCCAGCAGCTTAGAGGCAGGGGATCGGTACAATGAGCAGTTCTTC. This codes for CASSLEAGDRYNEQFF.

The chain is built from TRBV25-1 and TRBJ2-1; no clear D. The germline CDR1 and CDR2 sequences are MGHDK and SYGVNS. The ends were cut back, 2 bases at V and 9 bases at J, with 8 bases in the middle. The CDR3 contains 12 residues. In DNA, the CDR3 is TGTGCCAGCAGTGAACCCCTGGGTGAGCAGTTCTTC. Protein: CASSEPLGEQFF.